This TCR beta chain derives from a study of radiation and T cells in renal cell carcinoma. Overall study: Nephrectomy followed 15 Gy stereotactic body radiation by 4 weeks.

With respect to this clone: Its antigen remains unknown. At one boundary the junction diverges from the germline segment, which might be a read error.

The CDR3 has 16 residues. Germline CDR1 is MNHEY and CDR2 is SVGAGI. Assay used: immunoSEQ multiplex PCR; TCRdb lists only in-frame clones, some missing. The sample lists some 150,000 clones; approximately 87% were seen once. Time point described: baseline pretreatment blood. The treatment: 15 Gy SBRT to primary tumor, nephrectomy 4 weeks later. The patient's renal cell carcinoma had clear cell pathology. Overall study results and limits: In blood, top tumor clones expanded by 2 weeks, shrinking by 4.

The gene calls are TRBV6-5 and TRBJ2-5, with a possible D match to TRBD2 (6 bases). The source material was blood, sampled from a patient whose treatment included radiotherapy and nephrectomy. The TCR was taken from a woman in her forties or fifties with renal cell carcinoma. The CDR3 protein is CASTYLTKSGQETQYF. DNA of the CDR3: TGTGCCAGCACTTACCTCACTAAGAGCGGGCAAGAGACCCAGTACTTC.